This T cell receptor (beta chain) was retrieved from a study of blood T cell repertoires in COVID-19. Study at large: Samples came from the United States, Italy and Spain, spanning acute and convalescent COVID-19. T cells, B-cell-depleted T cells, or PBMCs supplied cDNA or gDNA.

Per the original methods: Quantification of nucleated cells was approximated via reference gene primer amplification. Generated by immunoSEQ multiplex PCR, the TCRdb table keeps only in-frame clones and is missing some. V and J calls and clone size are copied from that table; D and trimming were computed from the DNA. The table has 150,000 to 200,000 clones, approximately 80% seen once. The germline V gene has CDR1 SGHRS and CDR2 YFSETQ. The V and J ends lost 5 bases and 4 bases, in that order; junction bases with no gene match: 10. The CDR3 is 17 amino acids. The sample consisted of peripheral blood. The chain couples TRBV5-1 to TRBJ2-5; TRBD2 agrees at 14 bases. The TCR originated in a woman older than 75 with active or convalescent COVID-19. The CDR3: CASSFTPGTSGGETQYF. CDR3 nucleotide sequence: TGCGCCAGCAGTTTTACTCCCGGGACTAGCGGGGGAGAGACCCAGTACTTC.